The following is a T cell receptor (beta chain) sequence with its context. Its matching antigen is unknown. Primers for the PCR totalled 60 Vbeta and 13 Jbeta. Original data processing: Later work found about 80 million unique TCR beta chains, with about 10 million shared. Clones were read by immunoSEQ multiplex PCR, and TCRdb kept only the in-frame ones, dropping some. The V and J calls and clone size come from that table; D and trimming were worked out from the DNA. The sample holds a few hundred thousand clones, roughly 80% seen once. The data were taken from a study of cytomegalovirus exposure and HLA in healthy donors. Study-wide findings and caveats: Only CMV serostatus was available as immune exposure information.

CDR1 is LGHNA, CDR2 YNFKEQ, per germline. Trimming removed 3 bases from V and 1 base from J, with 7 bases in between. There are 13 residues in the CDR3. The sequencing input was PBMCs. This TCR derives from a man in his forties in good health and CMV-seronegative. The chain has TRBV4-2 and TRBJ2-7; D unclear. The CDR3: CASSQPGSYEQYF. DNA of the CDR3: TGTGCCAGCAGCCAGCCCGGGTCCTACGAGCAGTACTTC.